This TCR beta chain was recorded in a study of blood T cell repertoires in COVID-19. Study-wide context: Samples representing acute and convalescent COVID-19 were sourced from the United States, Italy and Spain. From T cells, B-cell-depleted T cells, or PBMCs came the material, which was cDNA or gDNA.

The CDR3 has 15 residues. With V trimmed by 5 bases and J by 6 bases, 9 bases remained unmatched. Germline V gene sequence: CDR1 SNHLY, CDR2 FYNNEI. Original data processing: Amplification of reference gene primers provided the estimated nucleated cell counts. The table came from immunoSEQ multiplex PCR; TCRdb's copy has only in-frame clones and leaves some out. The V and J calls and clone size are taken from that table; D and trimming were inferred from the DNA. Of fewer than 200,000 clones in the sample, roughly 79% are singletons; the top ten hold approximately 26%. The sequenced sample consisted of peripheral blood. The rearrangement links TRBV2 to TRBJ1-5; 8 nucleotides line up with TRBD1. The sequence was collected from a woman in her seventies with acute or convalescent COVID-19. The CDR3 here is CASSTDRVRAQPQHF. Written as DNA, the CDR3 is TGTGCCAGCAGTACGGACAGGGTGCGGGCTCAGCCCCAGCATTTT. Based on the CDR3 plus reference TRBV2 and TRBJ1-5, the full variable domain is EPEVTQTPSHQVTQMGQEVILRCVPISNHLYFYWYRQILGQKVEFLVSFYNNEISEKSEIFDDQFSVERPDGSNFTLKIRSTKLEDSAMYFCASSTDRVRAQPQHFGDGTRLSIL.